This T cell receptor beta chain was found in a study of cytomegalovirus exposure and HLA in healthy donors. All donors participated as healthy donors of bone marrow. Points on this clone: Its specificity is not known.

It was with 60 Vbeta and 13 Jbeta primers that the PCR ran. TCRdb keeps only in-frame clones here, not all; method: immunoSEQ multiplex PCR. The sample consists of about 130,000 clones, under 90% of them appearing once. Germline CDR1 is SEHNR and CDR2 is FQNEAQ (reference sequence). The CDR3 has 17 residues. The V segment lost 5 bases and the J segment 1 base; nucleotides outside the gene matches: 7. Notes on the study in general: According to a later analysis, most TCR beta chains associated with CMV appeared HLA-restricted.

The J gene is TRBJ1-6, the V gene TRBV7-9, with TRBD1 matching over 8 bases. The sample was PBMCs. The receptor was isolated from a man aged 18 to 30 in good health and CMV-seronegative. The chain's CDR3 is CASSADRGGSYNSPLHF. CDR3 bases: TGTGCCAGCAGCGCCGACAGGGGTGGGTCCTATAATTCACCCCTCCACTTT.